Sequencing of this T cell receptor (beta chain) was carried out in a study of T cells after yellow fever vaccination. The CDR3 consists of 13 residues. Trimming took 4 bases from V and 7 from J, leaving 10 bases between them. CDR1 is SGHDN, CDR2 FVKESK, per germline. Template switching by 5'RACE produced TCR cDNA, adding a universal primer site and UMIs. MiXCR, applied by TCRdb to the 5' RACE reads, yields one record per CDR3 protein. Of around 400,000 distinct CDR3 sequences listed, 9.5% to 13% were seen once; the top ten hold roughly 18%. Notes on the study in general: It was the secondary response that reached its peak faster, day 5 versus 15, but it was weaker. The bulk population could contribute abundant contaminating clonotypes to FACS-sorted repertoires.

A note on this clonotype: Its antigen remains unknown.

V is TRBV14 and J is TRBJ1-4, with D maybe TRBD1 (5 bases). The clonotype comes from a man aged 18 to 30 who received the YFV17D yellow fever vaccine. Sequences were derived from PBMCs, sampled on the day of the first yellow fever vaccination. This CDR3 is CASSRQRSEKLFF. DNA of the CDR3: TGTGCCAGCAGCCGACAGAGGAGTGAAAAACTGTTTTTT.